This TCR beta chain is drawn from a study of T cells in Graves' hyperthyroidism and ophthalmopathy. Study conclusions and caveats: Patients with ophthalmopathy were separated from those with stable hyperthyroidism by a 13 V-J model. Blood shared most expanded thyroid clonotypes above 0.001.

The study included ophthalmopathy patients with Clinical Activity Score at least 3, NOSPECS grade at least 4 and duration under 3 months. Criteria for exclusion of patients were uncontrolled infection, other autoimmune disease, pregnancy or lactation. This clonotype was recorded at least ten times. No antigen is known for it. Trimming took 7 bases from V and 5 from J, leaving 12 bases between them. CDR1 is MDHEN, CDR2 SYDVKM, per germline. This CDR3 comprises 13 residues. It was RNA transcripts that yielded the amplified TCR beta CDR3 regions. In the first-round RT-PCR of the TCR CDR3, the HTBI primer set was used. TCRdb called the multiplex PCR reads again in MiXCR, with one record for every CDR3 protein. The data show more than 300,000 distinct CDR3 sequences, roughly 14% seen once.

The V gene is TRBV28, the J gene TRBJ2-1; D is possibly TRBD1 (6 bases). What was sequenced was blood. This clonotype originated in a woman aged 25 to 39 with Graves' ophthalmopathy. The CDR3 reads CASTDRNNNEQFF. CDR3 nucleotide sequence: TGTGCCAGCACCGACAGGAATAACAATGAGCAGTTCTTC. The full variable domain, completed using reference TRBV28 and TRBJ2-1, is DVKVTQSSRYLVKRTGEKVFLECVQDMDHENMFWYRQDPGLGLRLIYFSYDVKMKEKGDIPEGYSVSREKKERFSLILESASTNQTSMYLCASTDRNNNEQFFGPGTRLTVL.